A single sample is the source of the 19 T cell receptor beta chains below, sequenced in a study of T cells after yellow fever vaccination. TCRdb analysed the 5' RACE reads with MiXCR anew, one entry per CDR3 protein. The repertoire holds about 350,000 distinct CDR3 sequences, roughly 8% seen once, with roughly 15% in the top ten. Sequencing was performed on PBMCs, taken approximately 47 days after the first yellow fever vaccination. The receptors stem from a man younger than 30 who received the YFV17D yellow fever vaccine.

The chain carries TRBV4-1 and TRBJ1-1; D not certain. With 4 bases removed from V and 2 bases from J, the gap between germline ends came to 14 bases. Germline V gene lookup returns CDR1 MGHRA and CDR2 YSYEKL. This CDR3 is built from 15 residues. CDR3 sequence reads: CASSRGSSGNTEAFF. CDR3 coding DNA: TGCGCCAGCAGCCGTGGGAGTTCAGGAAACACTGAAGCTTTCTTT.

The chain carries TRBV4-3 and TRBJ1-6, with D tentatively TRBD1 (6 bases). CDR3 size: 15 residues. Germline V gene lookup returns CDR1 LGHNA and CDR2 YSLEER. V was trimmed by 8 bases and J by 6 bases, leaving 17 bases between them. The CDR3 loop reads CASADYGQPNSPLHF. The CDR3 coding sequence is TGCGCCAGCGCCGATTATGGACAGCCTAATTCACCCCTCCACTTT.

This chain uses TRBV7-9 with TRBJ2-5; 10 bases map to TRBD2. CDR3 length: 15 residues. CDR1 is SEHNR, CDR2 FQNEAQ, per germline (reference sequence). Unmatched junction bases numbered 8, after V lost 6 bases and J lost 4 bases. CDR3 protein: CASSPSGGAAETQYF. CDR3 nucleotides: TGTGCCAGCAGTCCCAGCGGGGGGGCCGCAGAGACCCAGTACTTC.

Only a few counts were recorded for this clonotype. The CDR3 DNA reads as TGCAGTGTTACCTCGGACAGGGGAGCCTACGAGCAGTACTTC. Translating it yields CSVTSDRGAYEQYF. The chain employs TRBV20-1 and TRBJ2-7; 9 bases are shared with TRBD1. V shed 7 bases, J shed 2 bases, and the junction held 9 bases outside the gene matches. The germline gives CDR1 DFQATT, CDR2 SNEGSKA (reference sequence). The CDR3 extends over 14 amino acids.

This clonotype was picked up a small number of times. This chain links TRBV20-1 with TRBJ2-1; 8 bases align to TRBD2. The CDR3 extends over 15 amino acids. V shed 2 bases, J shed 3 bases, and the junction held 6 bases outside the gene matches. Germline values: CDR1 DFQATT, CDR2 SNEGSKA (reference sequence). In DNA form, the CDR3 reads TGCAGTGCTAGAACAGCGGGGGTCTTCTACAATGAGCAGTTCTTC. Translating it yields CSARTAGVFYNEQFF.

V and J are TRBV9 and TRBJ1-1; maybe TRBD1 (5 bases). The germline V gene encodes CDR1 SGDLS and CDR2 YYNGEE. The CDR3 has 14 residues. V lost 3 bases, J lost 0 bases, and 9 bases lay in between. The CDR3 spells CASSADSMNTEAFF. In DNA form, the CDR3 reads TGTGCCAGCAGCGCCGACAGCATGAACACTGAAGCTTTCTTT.

Here the CDR3 reads CASRARDNEQFF. The CDR3 DNA reads as TGTGCCAGCAGGGCAAGGGACAATGAGCAGTTCTTC. The chain employs TRBV2 and TRBJ2-1; D gene uncertain. Per germline, CDR1 SNHLY and CDR2 FYNNEI. Between the trimmed V and J ends, which lost 6 bases and 5 bases, there was a span of 8 bases. This CDR3 has 12 residues.

CDR3 sequence: CASSLGIQQETQYF. The CDR3 DNA reads TGTGCCAGCAGCTTGGGGATTCAACAAGAGACCCAGTACTTC. This chain connects TRBV7-2 to TRBJ2-5, with D unresolved. This CDR3 comprises 14 residues. V shed 3 bases and J shed 2 bases, with 10 bases lying between them. Looked up from germline, CDR1 is SGHTA and CDR2 is FQGNSA.

On this clonotype: It may be a read error: a sequence one base away is much more abundant. The final CDR3 position lacks the conserved phenylalanine or tryptophan, pointing to a likely read error. The gene calls are TRBV11-2 and TRBJ2-3; 13 nucleotides agree with TRBD2. This CDR3 contains 18 residues. The V gene end was trimmed by 0 bases and the J gene end by 5 bases; junction bases not matched to a gene: 8. Germline loops: CDR1 SGHAT, CDR2 FQNNGV. In DNA, the CDR3 is TGTGCCAGCAGCTTAGAGTGGAGACTAGCGGGGGGTGAAGATACGCAGTATTTG. Translation: CASSLEWRLAGGEDTQYL.

The chain has TRBV4-1 and TRBJ2-1; D possibly corresponds to TRBD1 (6 bases). The V gene lost 1 base and the J gene lost 10 bases, with 8 bases spanning the gap. The CDR3 has 12 amino acids. CDR1 is MGHRA, CDR2 YSYEKL, per germline. The CDR3 bases are TGCGCCAGCAGCCAAGGGGGGCGCGAGCAGTTCTTC. This codes for CASSQGGREQFF.

This clonotype was seen a few times. The chain employs TRBV27 and TRBJ2-1; TRBD2 aligns across 11 bases. Germline lookup yields CDR1 MNHEY and CDR2 SMNVEV (reference sequence). This CDR3 contains 14 residues. With V trimmed by 5 bases and J by 8 bases, 5 bases remained unmatched. The CDR3 bases are TGTGCCAGCAGTCGGACTAGCGGGTTGGATGAGCAGTTCTTC. Residues: CASSRTSGLDEQFF.

A few counts support this clonotype. This sequence joins TRBV3-1 and TRBJ2-7, with D possibly being TRBD2 (6 bases). CDR1 is LGHDT and CDR2 is YNNKEL in the germline V gene (reference sequence). V was shortened by 4 bases and J by 5 bases, with 15 bases between the two germline ends. This CDR3 comprises 14 residues. CDR3 in DNA: TGTGCCAGCAGCCTCTTGGGGGACTTCAACGAGCAGTACTTC. Translated: CASSLLGDFNEQYF.

The chain is built from TRBV6-6 and TRBJ1-1; D is perhaps TRBD1 (6 bases). Deletions cut 4 bases from V and 7 bases from J, with 10 bases between. The germline V gene encodes CDR1 MNHNY and CDR2 SVGAGI (reference sequence). CDR3 length equals 12 residues. The CDR3, as DNA: TGTGCCAGCAGTTCTAGGGGGGGTGAAGCTTTCTTT. Translated, it gives CASSSRGGEAFF.

This clonotype occurred a few times. The chain recombines TRBV28 with TRBJ2-1; D is uncertain. V gave up 6 bases and J gave up 5 bases, with 20 bases separating them. The CDR3 sequence is 16 residues long. Germline CDR1 and CDR2: MDHEN and SYDVKM. This CDR3 is CASSYTPDGQDNEQFF. The CDR3 nucleotides read TGTGCCAGCAGCTACACCCCCGACGGCCAGGACAATGAGCAGTTCTTC.

This clonotype was recorded at least ten times. The V call is TRBV5-1, the J call TRBJ1-2; D unclear. The CDR3 is 14 residues long. CDR1 is SGHRS, CDR2 YFSETQ, per germline. Trimming took off 0 bases at V and 2 bases at J, with 8 bases between the two ends. CDR3 coding DNA: TGCGCCAGCAGCTTGGAGTCGCCCAACTATGGCTACACCTTC. It codes for CASSLESPNYGYTF.

CDR3 amino acids: CASSFYGGANTGELFF. CDR3 coding DNA: TGCGCCAGCAGCTTTTACGGCGGGGCGAACACCGGGGAGCTGTTTTTT. V gene TRBV5-1 combines with J gene TRBJ2-2, with D possibly TRBD2 on 6 matching bases. This CDR3 contains 16 residues. V lost 2 bases and J 0 bases, leaving 11 bases between the germline ends. The germline V gene encodes CDR1 SGHRS and CDR2 YFSETQ.

On this clonotype itself: A much larger clone lies a single base off, so this may be a read error. The chain is built from TRBV20-1 and TRBJ1-6; possible D gene TRBD1, 5 bases. CDR1 and CDR2 (germline): DFQATT, SNEGSKA (reference sequence). This CDR3 is 17 amino acids long. The CDR3 is CSARERQGKPYNSPLYF. In nucleotides, the CDR3 is TGCAGTGCTAGAGAGCGGCAGGGAAAACCCTATAATTCACCCCTCTACTTT.

This sequence joins TRBV20-1 and TRBJ1-5, with 8 bases aligning to TRBD1. The CDR3 runs to 15 residues. The junction had 10 bases not matched to a gene; V was cut back by 3 bases and J by 6 bases. The germline V gene has CDR1 DFQATT and CDR2 SNEGSKA (reference sequence). CDR3 nucleotides: TGCAGTGCTAGCCCCGGCAGGGGGCTAGGTCAGCCCCAGCATTTT. Translation: CSASPGRGLGQPQHF.

The chain joins TRBV7-9 to TRBJ1-5; 7 positions agree with TRBD1. Looked up from germline, CDR1 is SEHNR and CDR2 is FQNEAQ (reference sequence). V lost 3 bases and J lost 0; bases outside the gene matches: 2. The CDR3 covers 15 residues. The CDR3 DNA is TGTGCCAGCAGCTTCGACAGGGATAGCAATCAGCCCCAGCATTTT. Protein: CASSFDRDSNQPQHF.